The T cell receptor beta chain described here comes from a study of cytomegalovirus exposure and HLA in healthy donors. Primers included in the PCR were 60 Vbeta and 13 Jbeta primers. Some clones are missing from TCRdb's copy, which holds only in-frame ones; the method was immunoSEQ multiplex PCR. The data hold 100,000 to 150,000 clones, with approximately 87% observed a single time. Study-level findings and limits: Data from an earlier analysis indicated that most TCR beta V segments were productive either about 87% or about 30% of the time. CMV serostatus was the only recorded immune exposure for donors. In a later analysis, TCR beta V- and J-gene trimming showed a link to a missense DCLRE1C variant. The later analysis indicated that the majority of CMV-associated TCR beta chains appeared HLA-restricted.

A word on this clone: What it binds is not known.

Material: PBMCs. The source is a man younger than 35 in good health and CMV-seropositive.

CDR3 amino acids: CASSYSLGQINSPLHF. In nucleotides, the CDR3 is TGTGCCAGCAGTTACTCGCTGGGACAGATCAATTCACCCCTCCACTTT. V is TRBV6-5 and J is TRBJ1-6; TRBD1 aligns across 7 bases. Looked up from germline, CDR1 is MNHEY and CDR2 is SVGAGI. The CDR3 is made up of 16 amino acids. Trimming at V came to 0 bases and at J to 7 bases, leaving 6 bases not matched to a gene.